A selection of T cell receptor beta chains follows, all from one sample in a study of blood T cell repertoires in COVID-19. The repertoire was sequenced with immunoSEQ multiplex PCR; TCRdb's copy has only in-frame clones and lacks some. Here the sample spans some 190,000 clones, roughly 84% being singletons. The material sequenced was peripheral blood. Receptor source: a woman aged 40 to 49 who had recovered from COVID-19. Each CDR3 is given with its conserved first and last residue. The D gene is left open where the match is weak. Some rows mark clone size as missing; the rest say once, few, many or name a class of expanded clone.

V gene	D gene	clone size	J gene	CDR3 DNA	CDR3 protein
TRBV27	TRBD2	once	TRBJ2-7	TGTGCCAGCAGTTCACAGCGGGAAGCCTACGAGCAGTACTTC	CASSSQREAYEQYF
TRBV3-1/TRBV3-2	-	-	TRBJ2-7	TGTGCCAGCAGCCAAGGGTTAGAGGGCTACGAGCAGTACTTC	CASSQGLEGYEQYF
TRBV19	-	once	TRBJ1-2	TGTGCCAGTAGTATAAAGTGGGAGCTCCCTACAGCCACCGGCTACACCTTC	CASSIKWELPTATGYTF
TRBV19	-	once	TRBJ1-5	TGTGCCAGTAGTCCCCGAGGGGGAAGGGACAATCAGCCCCAGCATTTT	CASSPRGGRDNQPQHF
TRBV29-1	-	-	TRBJ1-3	TGCAGCGTCTTACTCTCTGGAAACACCATATATTTT	CSVLLSGNTIYF
TRBV6-6	TRBD2	-	TRBJ2-3	TGTGCCAGCAGTCGACTAGCGGGAGGGTGGGGAGCACGGATCACAGATACGCAGTATTTT	CASSRLAGGWGARITDTQYF
TRBV25-1	TRBD1	once	TRBJ2-2	TGTGCCAGCACCTTGAATACACTAGGACAGGCCGGGGAGCTGTTTTTT	CASTLNTLGQAGELFF
TRBV29-1	TRBD1	-	TRBJ1-3	TGCAGCGCAGGGGACAGAGCTGGAAACACCATATATTTT	CSAGDRAGNTIYF
TRBV19	-	-	TRBJ1-5	TGTGCCAGTAGTATGATAGGGGATAAGGGGAATCAGCCCCAGCATTTT	CASSMIGDKGNQPQHF
TRBV5-4	TRBD2	-	TRBJ2-3	TGTGCCAGCAGCCCGACTAGCGGGGGTCCGGGAGATACGCAGTATTTT	CASSPTSGGPGDTQYF
TRBV6-5	TRBD1	many	TRBJ2-7	TGTGCCAGCAGACCCGACAGGGAATGGGACTACGAGCAGTACTTC	CASRPDREWDYEQYF
TRBV18	-	-	TRBJ2-3	TGTGCCAGCTCCCAACAGGGCCGCACAGATACGCAGTATTTT	CASSQQGRTDTQYF
TRBV19	-	-	TRBJ2-6	TGTGCCAGTAGTATAGGGCTCTCTGGGGCCAACGTCCTGACTTTC	CASSIGLSGANVLTF
TRBV7-9	-	once	TRBJ2-1	TGTGCCAGCAGCTTAGGCGGACTCTACAATGAGCAGTTCTTC	CASSLGGLYNEQFF
TRBV5-1	-	once	TRBJ2-1	TGCGCCAGCAGCTTGGGGGACACCGGAGGTTACAATGAGCAGTTCTTC	CASSLGDTGGYNEQFF
TRBV4-2	-	few	TRBJ2-3	TGTGCCAGCAGCCGATTTGACTTGAGCACAGATACGCAGTATTTT	CASSRFDLSTDTQYF
TRBV19	TRBD1	-	TRBJ1-1	TGTGCCAGTAGGCTGACAGGGCCCAACACTGAAGCTTTCTTT	CASRLTGPNTEAFF
TRBV5-6	-	-	TRBJ1-1	TGTGCCAGCAGCTTGGGTTCGTGGGCGGGGAACACTGAAGCTTTCTTT	CASSLGSWAGNTEAFF
TRBV30	TRBD1	-	TRBJ1-4	TGTGCCTGGAGTCGGCTGGGACAGGAAAAACTGTTTTTT	CAWSRLGQEKLFF
TRBV11-2	-	-	TRBJ2-3	TGTGCCAGCAGCGCTAACAGTATCACGCAGTATTTT	CASSANSITQYF
TRBV28	-	few	TRBJ1-1	TGTGCCAGCAATGACAGGAACACTGAAGCTTTCTTT	CASNDRNTEAFF
TRBV4-2	-	-	TRBJ2-1	TGTGCCAGCAGCCAAAGTACGGGAGAGTTCTACAATGAGCAGTTCTTC	CASSQSTGEFYNEQFF
TRBV14	TRBD2	-	TRBJ2-7	TGTGCCAGCAGCCAAGAGGGGGTTAGCGGGAGTGAGGAGCAGTACTTC	CASSQEGVSGSEEQYF
TRBV5-1	TRBD1	-	TRBJ2-5	TGCGCCAGCAGCTCGACAGGGGCCCAAGAGACCCAGTACTTC	CASSSTGAQETQYF
TRBV19	-	-	TRBJ2-7	TGTGCCAGTAGTCCCCCTGGAGGGAGGAGGAACGAGCAGTACTTC	CASSPPGGRRNEQYF
TRBV2	-	once	TRBJ2-7	TGTGCCAGCAGTGGGACTTACAGGGTGGCCTCCTACGAGCAGTACTTC	CASSGTYRVASYEQYF
TRBV7-9	-	few	TRBJ1-5	TGTGCCAGCAGCCAAGCAGGGGACGCTCAGCCCCAGCATTTT	CASSQAGDAQPQHF
TRBV30	TRBD1	few	TRBJ2-7	TGTGCCTGGGACCAACAGGGGTACGAGCAGTACTTC	CAWDQQGYEQYF
TRBV19	-	-	TRBJ1-5	TGTGCCAGTAGTACAGGGAGGGTTAGCCAGCCCCAGCATTTT	CASSTGRVSQPQHF
TRBV5-8	TRBD2	once	TRBJ2-7	TGTGCCAGCAGCTTCCCCGGGGGGTCTGAGGAGCAGTACTTC	CASSFPGGSEEQYF
TRBV30	-	-	TRBJ1-6	TGTGCCTGGAGTTGGGGGGGGTATAATTCACCCCTCCACTTT	CAWSWGGYNSPLHF
TRBV27	TRBD1	-	TRBJ1-2	TGTGCCAGCAGCCGGGAACTACAGGGGGCCTATGGCTACACCTTC	CASSRELQGAYGYTF
TRBV6-5	-	-	TRBJ2-7	TGTGCCAGCAGTTACTCGACCCGGGGGTTCAACGAGCAGTACTTC	CASSYSTRGFNEQYF
TRBV6-6	TRBD1	-	TRBJ2-7	TGTGCCAGCAGCCGGGACAGGGAGGCCTACGAGCAGTACTTC	CASSRDREAYEQYF
TRBV7-2	TRBD2	once	TRBJ2-5	TGTGCCAGCAGTTCCCGGGCGGGAGACCAAGAGACCCAGTACTTC	CASSSRAGDQETQYF
TRBV29-1	-	once	TRBJ2-5	TGCAGCGTTACGGAGGATTATTTGAGGGAGACCCAGTACTTC	CSVTEDYLRETQYF
TRBV28	-	-	TRBJ2-7	TGTGCCAGCAGTTTAGGGGCGAGAGAGCAGTACTTC	CASSLGAREQYF
TRBV5-1	TRBD1	-	TRBJ1-2	TGCGCCAGCAGCTGGACGGACAGGGGCGATGGCTACACCTTC	CASSWTDRGDGYTF
TRBV28	-	few	TRBJ2-2	TGTGCCAGCAGTTTCCCCCTGACAGACACCGGGGAGCTGTTTTTT	CASSFPLTDTGELFF
TRBV9	TRBD2	-	TRBJ2-3	TGTGCCAGCAGCCCCTTTAGGGGCGGGAGGGTCACAGATACGCAGTATTTT	CASSPFRGGRVTDTQYF
TRBV7-9	TRBD1	-	TRBJ2-1	TGTGCCAGCAGCCCAGGGGGCGATTCAGATGAGCAGTTCTTC	CASSPGGDSDEQFF
TRBV19	TRBD2	few	TRBJ2-2	TGTGCCAGTAGTCGGGACAGCGGGGGGACCGGGGAGCTGTTTTTT	CASSRDSGGTGELFF